The sequence of this TCR beta chain was determined in a study of blood T cell repertoires in COVID-19. Study-wide context: In each case, the material was cDNA or gDNA derived from T cells, B-cell-depleted T cells, or PBMCs.

This clone was observed once. Germline V gene data show CDR1 as LNHDA and CDR2 as SQIVND (reference sequence). The ends were cut back, 3 bases at V and 2 bases at J, with 6 bases in the middle. The CDR3 extends over 13 amino acids. Clones were read by immunoSEQ multiplex PCR, and TCRdb kept only the in-frame ones, dropping some. Among 500,000 or so clones, 87% were seen once, and the ten largest hold under 0.75%. Participant ages covered roughly 18 to 89 years across 24 US areas. Participants' reported clinical history set cohort assignment. The material sequenced was PBMCs or T cells enriched from blood (not recorded which). This receptor was identified in a young woman who had recovered from COVID-19. V gene TRBV19 combines with J gene TRBJ2-3, with D possibly TRBD1 on 5 matching bases. CDR3 sequence: CASSMGPTDTQYF. In DNA form, the CDR3 reads TGTGCCAGTAGTATGGGGCCCACAGATACGCAGTATTTT.